The T cell receptor beta chain under discussion was sequenced for a study of blood T cell repertoires in COVID-19. Per the original data handling: Amplifying reference gene primers gave estimates of nucleated cell counts. The repertoire was sequenced with immunoSEQ multiplex PCR; TCRdb's copy has only in-frame clones and lacks some. The D gene and trimming were derived from the DNA, and the V and J assignments and clone size from that table. This table holds more than 200,000 clones, about four fifths found once. CDR1 LNHDA and CDR2 SQIVND come from the germline V gene (reference sequence). Trimming left V 8 bases short and J 3 bases short, with 5 bases between. This CDR3 has 10 residues.

The sequenced material came from peripheral blood. This sequence was found in a man at least 80 years old with acute or convalescent COVID-19. The rearrangement uses TRBV19 and TRBJ2-7, with D perhaps matching TRBD1 (5 bases). CDR3 amino acids: CASQGYEQYF. In DNA, the CDR3 is TGTGCCAGTCAGGGCTACGAGCAGTACTTC.